This entry concerns a single T cell receptor beta chain. What it binds is not known. This record comes from a study of beta chain features in type 1 diabetes. The CDR3 runs 14 residues. V lost 6 bases, J lost 0 bases, and 9 bases lay in between. Germline V gives CDR1 MNHEY, CDR2 SVGAGI. Regarding the study as a whole: Patients' naive, central memory and Treg TCRB repertoires seemed closer to one another than those of healthy donors.

Expressed TCRB transcripts were sequenced, since all the RNA that had been isolated was reverse transcribed. Assay: immunoSEQ multiplex PCR; the TCRdb copy retains only in-frame clones and omits some. The sample holds about 44,000 clones, roughly 49% seen once. The sequenced sample consisted of Tregs from blood. This rearrangement joins TRBV6-5 to TRBJ1-5; D might be TRBD1 (5 bases). This sequence was found in a woman under 30 in good health. Here the CDR3 reads CASSQGYSNQPQHF. The CDR3 coding sequence is TGTGCCAGCAGCCAGGGTTATAGCAATCAGCCCCAGCATTTT.